This is a list of T cell receptor beta chains from one sample in a study of vaccination and CD4 T cells after COVID-19. TCRdb re-called the PCR reads with MiXCR, one entry per CDR3 protein. The sample shows around 26,000 distinct CDR3 sequences, 67% of them seen only once. These receptors' antigens are unknown. Sequenced here: CD4+ T cells from blood, cultured in vitro, sampled after SARS-CoV-2 vaccination. These receptors were obtained from a human donor who received a COVID-19 vaccine. The CDR3 runs from the conserved cysteine through the conserved F or W. The D gene is left open where the match is weak. The size field is filled for only some rows; it gives once, few, many or a size class.

- - TRBJ1-1 TRBV30 TGTGCCTGGAGCCTTACAGGCGGGGGTCGGAACACTGAAGCTTTCTTT CAWSLTGGGRNTEAFF
- - TRBJ1-5 TRBV6-5 TGTGCCAGCAGTTACGAGCCCCCCGTCGGACGATATAGCAATCAGCCCCAGCATTTT CASSYEPPVGRYSNQPQHF
- - TRBJ1-2 TRBV19 TGTGCCAGTAGTCTGAGTGGACAGTACTATGGCTACACCTTC CASSLSGQYYGYTF
few - TRBJ1-5 TRBV19 TGTGCCAGCCGGTCCCTCCGGGGTCAGCCCCAGCATTTT CASRSLRGQPQHF
once - TRBJ1-1 TRBV19 TGTGCCAGTAGTATTTCCCAAGGGGCTTTTTTT CASSISQGAFF
- TRBD1 TRBJ1-2 TRBV5-4 TGTGCCAGCAGCCCAACAGGGGTCGGGGGCTATGGCTACACCTTC CASSPTGVGGYGYTF
- TRBD2 TRBJ2-3 TRBV19 TGTGCCAGTAGTTTGGGACTAGCGGGGATCACAGATACGCAGTATTTT CASSLGLAGITDTQYF
- TRBD2 TRBJ2-5 TRBV6-7 TGTGCCAGCAGTCCGCGGGGGGGCCAGAGAAAACAGACCCAGTACTTC CASSPRGGQRKQTQYF
few - TRBJ1-5 TRBV6-5 TGTGCCAGCAGTTTAGGGGCAGGCGCTACAAATCAGCCCCAGCATTTT CASSLGAGATNQPQHF
- - TRBJ1-2 TRBV2 TGTGCCAGCAGGGACCGGGCTCAGGGCTACACCTTC CASRDRAQGYTF
- - TRBJ2-3 TRBV27 TGTGCCAGCAGCGATACGCAGTATTTT CASSDTQYF
- TRBD1 TRBJ2-7 TRBV2 TGTGCCAGCAGATCAGGACAGGGCCTGTCCTACGAGCAGTACTTC CASRSGQGLSYEQYF